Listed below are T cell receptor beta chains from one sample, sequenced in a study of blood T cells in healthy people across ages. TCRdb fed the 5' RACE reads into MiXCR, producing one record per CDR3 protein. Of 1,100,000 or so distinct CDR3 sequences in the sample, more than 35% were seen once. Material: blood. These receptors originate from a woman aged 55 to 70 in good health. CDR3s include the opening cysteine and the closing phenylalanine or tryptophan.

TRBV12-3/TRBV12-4,CASSFIAGYNEQFF
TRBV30,CAWSRDGFYNEQFF
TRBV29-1,CSVDPRGGNGYTF
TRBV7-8,CASSGRQGPGQPQHF
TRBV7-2,CASSPRPAFYEQYF
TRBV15,CATSRDLGGGTGELFF
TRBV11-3,CASSLRGIYNEQFF
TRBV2,CASGTSGDEQFF
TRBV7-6,CASSLRDRGQGNEQFF
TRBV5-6,CASSTTGLSTDMQYF
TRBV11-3,CASSRAVTSGLQETQYF
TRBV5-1,CASSPHRNPSYEQYF
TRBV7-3,CASSPPLDRGQVQETQYF
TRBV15,CATSRADRSYEQYF
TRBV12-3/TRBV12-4,CASGRTGYNSPLHF
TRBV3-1,CASSRYTGTGEAKNIQYF
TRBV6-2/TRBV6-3,CASSYTGGQGLRANVLTF
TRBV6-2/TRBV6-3,CTSNPRGRAGYEQYF
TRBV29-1,CSVYAVAGVHEQYF
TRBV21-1,CASSKEPGIYSGANVLTF
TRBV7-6,CASSLRSTGTGSEQYF
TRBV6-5,CASRNTPSYGYTF
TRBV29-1,CSVIGGLSSYEQYF
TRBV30,CAWSTGGDTQYF
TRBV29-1,CSVGFPGAGEQFF
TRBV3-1,CASSQAGEAKNIQYF
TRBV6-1,CVSRRTGTNEKLFF
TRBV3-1,CASNGDGTRDGGYTF
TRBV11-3,CASSPRTETDTQYF
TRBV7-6,CASSLETGARSYEQYF
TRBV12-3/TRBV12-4,CASSLAGGSYEQYF
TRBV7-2,CASSLRGSKTQYF
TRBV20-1,CSARDRTANYGYTF
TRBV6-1,CASSSTGGRGDGYTF
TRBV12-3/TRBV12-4,CASSPDGQGEQFF
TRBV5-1,CASSKRTGGGETQYF
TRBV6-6,CASSYRSGANVLTF
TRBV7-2,CASSWDHISTDTQYF
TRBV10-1,CASSVIAGAGEDEQYF
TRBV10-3,CAISHEGNRNIQYF
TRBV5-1,CASSLTGRGIYEQYF
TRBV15,CATSKPGEGLLGQYF
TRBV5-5,CASSSNGLASHEQFF
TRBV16,CASSPGGRQPQHF
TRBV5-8,CASSLAPGTGHNEQFF
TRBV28,CASSLTEGGYTF
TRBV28,CASSPDPWEQYF
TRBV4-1,CASSRTGQGLYEQYF
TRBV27,CASSLGIQETQYF